Listed here is a single T cell receptor (beta chain). Antigen specificity is unknown. Sequencing used immunoSEQ multiplex PCR; TCRdb keeps in-frame clones, though not all of them. The table records 40,000 to 55,000 clones, 90% of them present only once. This specimen belongs to a study of T cell responses to AZD1222 COVID-19 vaccine. Study conclusions and caveats: The reported proportion of spike-specific TCRs targeting unmutated variant regions was nearly half. Females made up more of the donors, who were largely white British, and clonal diversity may have come out too low.

Germline values: CDR1 LNHDA, CDR2 SQIVND (reference sequence). There are 12 residues in the CDR3. This receptor was identified in an adult who received the AZD1222 COVID-19 vaccine. The material was peripheral blood, obtained 28 days after the second AZD1222 dose. V and J are TRBV19 and TRBJ1-5; D ambiguous. CDR3 sequence reads: CASKYSNQPQHF. Written as DNA, the CDR3 is TGTGCTTCAAAGTATAGCAATCAGCCCCAGCATTTT.